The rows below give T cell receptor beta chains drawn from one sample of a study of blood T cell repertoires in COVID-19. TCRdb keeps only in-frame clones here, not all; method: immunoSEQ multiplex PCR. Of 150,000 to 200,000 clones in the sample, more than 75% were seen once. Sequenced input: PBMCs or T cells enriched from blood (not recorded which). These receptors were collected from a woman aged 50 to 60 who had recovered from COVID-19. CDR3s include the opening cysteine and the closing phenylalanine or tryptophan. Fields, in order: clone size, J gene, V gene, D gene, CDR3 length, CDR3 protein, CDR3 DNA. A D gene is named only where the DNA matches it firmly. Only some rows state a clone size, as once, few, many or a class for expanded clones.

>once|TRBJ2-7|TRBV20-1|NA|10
CSVSAYEQYF
TGCAGCGTCAGCGCCTACGAGCAGTACTTC
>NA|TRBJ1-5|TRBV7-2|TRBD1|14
CASSLVGQGQPQHF
TGTGCCAGCAGCTTAGTGGGACAGGGTCAGCCCCAGCATTTT
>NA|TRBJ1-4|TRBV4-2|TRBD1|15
CASSQAGTGEEKLFF
TGTGCCAGCAGCCAAGCCGGGACAGGGGAGGAAAAACTGTTTTTT
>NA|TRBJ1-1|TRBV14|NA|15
CASSQARGGYTEAFF
TGTGCCAGCAGCCAAGCAAGGGGTGGGTACACTGAAGCTTTCTTT
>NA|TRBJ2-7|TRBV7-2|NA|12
CASSLARYEQYF
TGTGCCAGCAGCTTAGCGCGGTACGAGCAGTACTTC
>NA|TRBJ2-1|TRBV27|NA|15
CASSRGTHTYNEQFF
TGTGCCAGCAGCCGGGGGACCCATACATACAATGAGCAGTTCTTC
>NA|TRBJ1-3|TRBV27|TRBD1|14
CATRQGAAGNTIYF
TGTGCCACTCGACAGGGGGCGGCTGGAAACACCATATATTTT
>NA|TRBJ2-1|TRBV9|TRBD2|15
CASSATSGGLDEQFF
TGTGCCAGCAGCGCGACTAGCGGGGGATTGGATGAGCAGTTCTTC
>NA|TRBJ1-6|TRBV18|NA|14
CASSPQGGESPLHF
TGTGCCAGCTCACCACAGGGAGGAGAGTCACCCCTCCACTTT
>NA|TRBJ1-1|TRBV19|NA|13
CASSPRYATEAFF
TGTGCCAGTAGTCCCAGGTATGCCACTGAAGCTTTCTTT
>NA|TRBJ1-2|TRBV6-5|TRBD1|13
CASRIDRVGGYTF
TGTGCCAGCAGAATAGACAGGGTAGGGGGCTACACCTTC
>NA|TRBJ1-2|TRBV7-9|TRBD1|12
CASTTGGYGYTF
TGTGCCAGCACCACAGGGGGCTATGGCTACACCTTC
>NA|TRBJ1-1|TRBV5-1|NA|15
CASSLERMGDTEAFF
TGCGCCAGCAGCTTGGAACGGATGGGAGACACTGAAGCTTTCTTT
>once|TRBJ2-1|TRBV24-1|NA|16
CATSDYSDRGYNEQFF
TGTGCCACCAGTGACTACTCGGACCGGGGCTACAATGAGCAGTTCTTC
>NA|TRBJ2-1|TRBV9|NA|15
CASTDPRGIHNEQFF
TGTGCCAGCACCGACCCACGGGGGATTCACAATGAGCAGTTCTTC
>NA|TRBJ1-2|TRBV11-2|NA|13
CASSFDRSYGYTF
TGTGCCAGCAGCTTCGACAGGTCCTATGGCTACACCTTC
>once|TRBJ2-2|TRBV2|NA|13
CASSRTAVGELFF
TGTGCCAGCAGTCGGACAGCCGTCGGGGAGCTGTTTTTT
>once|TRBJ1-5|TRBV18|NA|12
CASSSLTGPQHF
TGTGCCAGCTCATCGTTGACAGGCCCCCAGCATTTT
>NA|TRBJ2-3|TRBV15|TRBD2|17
CATSRDLAGLSTDTQYF
TGTGCCACCAGCAGAGATCTAGCGGGGCTTAGCACAGATACGCAGTATTTT
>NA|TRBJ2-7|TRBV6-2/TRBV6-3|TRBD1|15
CASSYGRTGPREQYF
TGTGCCAGCAGTTACGGGCGGACAGGACCTCGGGAGCAGTACTTC
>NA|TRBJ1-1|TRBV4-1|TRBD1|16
CASSQGDRAGATEAFF
TGCGCCAGCAGCCAAGGGGACAGGGCTGGGGCCACTGAAGCTTTCTTT
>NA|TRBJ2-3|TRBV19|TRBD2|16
CASSIIRDLGGGTQYF
TGTGCCAGTAGTATTATTCGGGACCTTGGGGGGGGTACGCAGTATTTT
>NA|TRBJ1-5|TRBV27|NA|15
CASSSQGLGNQPQHF
TGTGCCAGCAGCTCACAGGGTTTAGGGAATCAGCCCCAGCATTTT
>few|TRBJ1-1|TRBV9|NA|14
CASSVAGRDTEAFF
TGTGCCAGCAGCGTAGCCGGGAGGGACACTGAAGCTTTCTTT
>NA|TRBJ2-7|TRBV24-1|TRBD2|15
CATSDPSSGGYEQYF
TGTGCCACCAGTGATCCCTCTAGCGGGGGATACGAGCAGTACTTC
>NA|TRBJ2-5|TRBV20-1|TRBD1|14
CSASGGTGEETQYF
TGCAGTGCTAGTGGAGGTACAGGGGAGGAGACCCAGTACTTC
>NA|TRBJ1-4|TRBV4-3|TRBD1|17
CASSQGRGQGTNEKLFF
TGCGCCAGCAGCCAAGGTCGCGGACAGGGAACTAATGAAAAACTGTTTTTT
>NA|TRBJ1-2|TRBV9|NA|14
CASSYGGANYGYTF
TGTGCCAGCAGCTACGGTGGGGCCAACTATGGCTACACCTTC
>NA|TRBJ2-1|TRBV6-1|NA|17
CASSEPSSAASYNEQFF
TGTGCCAGCAGTGAACCCTCTAGCGCGGCCTCCTACAATGAGCAGTTCTTC
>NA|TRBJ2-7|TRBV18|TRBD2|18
CASSPLRTFGLAGGEQYF
TGTGCCAGCTCACCCCTAAGAACATTTGGACTAGCGGGGGGGGAACAGTACTTC
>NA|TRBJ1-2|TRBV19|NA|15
CASRDKAQANYGYTF
TGTGCCAGTCGGGACAAGGCGCAAGCTAACTATGGCTACACCTTC
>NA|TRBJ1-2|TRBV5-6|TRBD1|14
CASSHRDRGSGYTF
TGTGCCAGCAGCCACCGGGACAGGGGGTCTGGCTACACCTTC
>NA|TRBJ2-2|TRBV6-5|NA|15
CASSYVQGGTGELFF
TGTGCCAGCAGTTACGTCCAGGGTGGTACCGGGGAGCTGTTTTTT
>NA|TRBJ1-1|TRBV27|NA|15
CASSPARDMNTEAFF
TGTGCCAGCAGTCCAGCCAGGGACATGAACACTGAAGCTTTCTTT